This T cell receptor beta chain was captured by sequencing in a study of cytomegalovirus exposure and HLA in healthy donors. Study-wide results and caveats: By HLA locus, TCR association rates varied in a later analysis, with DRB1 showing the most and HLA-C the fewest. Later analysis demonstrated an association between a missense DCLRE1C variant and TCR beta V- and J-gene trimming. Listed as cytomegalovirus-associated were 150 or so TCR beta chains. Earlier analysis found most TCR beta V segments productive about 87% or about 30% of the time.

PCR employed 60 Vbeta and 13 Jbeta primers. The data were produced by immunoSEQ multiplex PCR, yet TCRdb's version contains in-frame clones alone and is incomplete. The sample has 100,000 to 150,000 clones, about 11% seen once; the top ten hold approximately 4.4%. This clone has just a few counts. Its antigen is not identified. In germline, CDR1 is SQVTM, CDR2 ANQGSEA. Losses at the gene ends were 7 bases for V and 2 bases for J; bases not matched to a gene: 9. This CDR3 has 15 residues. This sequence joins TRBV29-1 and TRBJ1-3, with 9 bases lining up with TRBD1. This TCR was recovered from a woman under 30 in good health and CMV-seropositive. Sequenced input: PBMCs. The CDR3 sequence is CSAMKGTGTGNTIYF. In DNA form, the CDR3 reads TGCAGCGCAATGAAGGGGACAGGGACTGGAAACACCATATATTTT.